This section outlines one T cell receptor (beta chain) sequence together with its context. Its antigen is currently unknown. Sequencing used immunoSEQ multiplex PCR; TCRdb keeps in-frame clones, though not all of them. The sample has 90,000 to 100,000 clones; 90% are singletons. From germline, CDR1 is MNHEY and CDR2 SMNVEV (reference sequence). CDR3 length equals 13 residues. J was trimmed by 7 bases and V by 2 bases; bases with no gene match: 4. The data stem from a study of OX40 agonist ivuxolimab in advanced cancers. Turning to the study itself: Every 2 weeks, ivuxolimab was infused into the patients intravenously at between 0.01 and 10 mg/kg. Previous treatment with anti-PD-1, anti-PD-L1 or anti-CTLA-4 therapy was allowed; 40% had received some. Study observations and caveats: CD4+ and CD8+ blood T cells expanded clonally by week 6 at 0.1 to 3.0 mg/kg. On average, CD8+ T cells had more expanded clones than CD4+.

The TCR originated in an adult with an advanced solid tumor such as melanoma, head and neck, liver or kidney cancer. The chain uses TRBV27 and TRBJ1-2, with 7 bases aligning to TRBD1. The sample was CD4+ or CD8+ T cells sorted from blood, taken in a trial of the OX40 agonist ivuxolimab. The CDR3 loop is CASSLRQGGGYTF. In DNA, the CDR3 is TGTGCCAGCAGTTTACGGCAGGGGGGTGGCTACACCTTC.